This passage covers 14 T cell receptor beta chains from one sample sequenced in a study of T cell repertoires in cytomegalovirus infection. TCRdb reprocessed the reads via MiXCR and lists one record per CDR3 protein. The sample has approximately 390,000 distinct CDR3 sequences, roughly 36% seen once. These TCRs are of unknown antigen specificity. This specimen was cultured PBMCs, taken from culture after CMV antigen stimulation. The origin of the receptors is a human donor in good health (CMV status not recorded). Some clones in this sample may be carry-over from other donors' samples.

In DNA, the CDR3 is TGCGCCAGCAGTGGATCTGTCACCGGGGAGCTGTTTTTT. It yields the protein CASSGSVTGELFF. This sequence joins TRBV10-2 and TRBJ2-2, with D uncertain. Trimming left V 4 bases short and J 4 bases short, with 7 bases between. The CDR3 has 13 residues. Germline loops: CDR1 WSHSY, CDR2 SAAADI.

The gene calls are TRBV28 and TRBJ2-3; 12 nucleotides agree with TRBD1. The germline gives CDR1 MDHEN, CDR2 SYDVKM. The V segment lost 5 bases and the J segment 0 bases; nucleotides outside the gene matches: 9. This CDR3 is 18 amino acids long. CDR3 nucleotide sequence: TGTGCCAGCAGTCCGGGACAGGGGGCTCTACCTAGCACAGATACGCAGTATTTT. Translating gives CASSPGQGALPSTDTQYF.

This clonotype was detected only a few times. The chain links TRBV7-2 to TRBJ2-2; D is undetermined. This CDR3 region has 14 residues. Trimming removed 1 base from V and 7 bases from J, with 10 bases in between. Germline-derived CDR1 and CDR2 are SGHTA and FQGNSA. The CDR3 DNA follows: TGTGCCAGCAGCTTAGGTCTAGTAGGCGGGGAGCTGTTTTTT. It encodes CASSLGLVGGELFF.

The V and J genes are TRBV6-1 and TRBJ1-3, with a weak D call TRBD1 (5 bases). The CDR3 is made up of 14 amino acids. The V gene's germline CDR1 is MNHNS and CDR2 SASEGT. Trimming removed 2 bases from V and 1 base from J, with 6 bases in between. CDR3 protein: CASSEQGSGNTIYF. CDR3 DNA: TGTGCCAGCAGTGAACAGGGTTCTGGAAACACCATATATTTT.

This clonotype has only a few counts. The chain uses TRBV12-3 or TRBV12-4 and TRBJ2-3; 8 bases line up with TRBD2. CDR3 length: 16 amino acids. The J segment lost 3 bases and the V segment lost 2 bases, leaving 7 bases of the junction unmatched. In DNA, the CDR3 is TGTGCCAGCAGTTTAAGGCCCGGGACTAGAACAGATACGCAGTATTTT. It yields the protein CASSLRPGTRTDTQYF.

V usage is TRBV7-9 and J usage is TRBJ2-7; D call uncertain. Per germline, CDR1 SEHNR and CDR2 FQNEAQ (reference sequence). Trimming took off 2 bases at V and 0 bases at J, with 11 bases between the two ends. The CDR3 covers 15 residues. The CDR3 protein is CASSLSSSSSYEQYF. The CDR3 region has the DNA TGTGCCAGCAGCTTAAGTTCATCGAGCTCCTACGAGCAGTACTTC.

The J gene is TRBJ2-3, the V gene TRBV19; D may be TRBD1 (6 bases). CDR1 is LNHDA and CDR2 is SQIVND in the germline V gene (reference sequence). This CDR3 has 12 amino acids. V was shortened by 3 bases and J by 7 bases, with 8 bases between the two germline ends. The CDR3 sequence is CASSIQGHTQYF. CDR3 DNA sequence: TGTGCCAGTAGTATCCAGGGGCATACGCAGTATTTT. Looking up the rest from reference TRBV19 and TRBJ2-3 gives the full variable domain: DGGITQSPKYLFRKEGQNVTLSCEQNLNHDAMYWYRQDPGQGLRLIYYSQIVNDFQKGDIAEGYSVSREKKESFPLTVTSAQKNPTAFYLCASSIQGHTQYFGPGTRLTVL.

As DNA, the CDR3 is TGTGCCAGCAGCGTTTTAGCGGGAGGCCCTCGGCAGTTCTTC. Its protein product is CASSVLAGGPRQFF. The J gene is TRBJ2-1, the V gene TRBV9; 10 bases are shared with TRBD2. Germline trimming cut 2 bases from V and 12 bases from J; bases unmatched to any gene: 8. Germline lookup yields CDR1 SGDLS and CDR2 YYNGEE. The CDR3 runs to 14 residues.

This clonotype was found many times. The CDR3 bases are TGTGCCAGCAGAGCTGGACAGGGCGTCGAGACCCAGTACTTC. As protein: CASRAGQGVETQYF. The chain uses TRBV2 and TRBJ2-5; 8 bases fit TRBD1. Looked up from germline, CDR1 is SNHLY and CDR2 is FYNNEI. The J segment lost 5 bases and the V segment lost 6 bases, leaving 8 bases of the junction unmatched. The CDR3 runs to 14 residues.

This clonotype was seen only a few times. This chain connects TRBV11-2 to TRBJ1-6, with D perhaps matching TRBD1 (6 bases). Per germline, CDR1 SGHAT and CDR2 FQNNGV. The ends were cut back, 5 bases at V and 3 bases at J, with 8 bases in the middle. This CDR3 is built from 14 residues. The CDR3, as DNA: TGTGCCAGCAGCGTACAGGGCTATAATTCACCCCTCCACTTT. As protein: CASSVQGYNSPLHF.

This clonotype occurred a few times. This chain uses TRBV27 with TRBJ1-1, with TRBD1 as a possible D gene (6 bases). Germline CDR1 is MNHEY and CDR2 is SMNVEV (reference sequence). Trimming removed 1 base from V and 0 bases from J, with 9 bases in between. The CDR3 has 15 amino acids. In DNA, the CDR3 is TGTGCCAGCAGTTTATACCAGGGGTTGAACACTGAAGCTTTCTTT. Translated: CASSLYQGLNTEAFF.

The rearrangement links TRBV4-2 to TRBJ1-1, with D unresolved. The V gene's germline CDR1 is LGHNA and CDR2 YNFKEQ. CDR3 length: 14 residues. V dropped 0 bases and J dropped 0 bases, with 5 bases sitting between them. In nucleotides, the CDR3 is TGTGCCAGCAGCCAAGATTCAGTGAACACTGAAGCTTTCTTT. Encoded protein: CASSQDSVNTEAFF.

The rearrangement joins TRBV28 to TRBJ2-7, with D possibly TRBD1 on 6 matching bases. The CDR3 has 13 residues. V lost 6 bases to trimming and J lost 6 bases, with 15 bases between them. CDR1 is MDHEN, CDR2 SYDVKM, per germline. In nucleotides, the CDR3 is TGTGCCAGCAGGAACAGGGCGTCGCGCGAGCAGTACTTC. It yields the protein CASRNRASREQYF.

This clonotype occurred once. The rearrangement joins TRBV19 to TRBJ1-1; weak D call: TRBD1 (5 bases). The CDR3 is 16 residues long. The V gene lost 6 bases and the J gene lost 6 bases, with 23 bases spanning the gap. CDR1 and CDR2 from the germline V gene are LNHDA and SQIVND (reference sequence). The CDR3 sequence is CASSKTGAQGYAEAFF. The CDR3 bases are TGTGCCAGTAGCAAGACCGGGGCCCAGGGATACGCTGAAGCTTTCTTT. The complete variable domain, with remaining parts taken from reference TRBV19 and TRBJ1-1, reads DGGITQSPKYLFRKEGQNVTLSCEQNLNHDAMYWYRQDPGQGLRLIYYSQIVNDFQKGDIAEGYSVSREKKESFPLTVTSAQKNPTAFYLCASSKTGAQGYAEAFFGQGTRLTVV.